Following are 31 T cell receptor beta chains from one sample sequenced in a study of CD8 T cells in ankylosing spondylitis. Their specific antigens are unknown. Study results and limitations: Apparently characteristic of ankylosing spondylitis blood was a TCR beta motif (about 8 highly homologous variants).

Using its own MiXCR run on the 5' RACE reads, TCRdb lists one record per CDR3 protein. The sample holds approximately 400,000 distinct CDR3 sequences; 17% are singletons and the top ten take under 1.2%. Input material: blood, either unsorted or a sorted T cell fraction (not recorded which). These receptors were taken from a male donor with ankylosing spondylitis.

A few counts support this clonotype. This chain uses TRBV30 with TRBJ1-5; possible D gene TRBD1, 5 bases. Germline V gives CDR1 GTSNPN, CDR2 SVGIG (reference sequence). CDR3 length: 15 amino acids. V lost 7 bases to trimming and J lost 5 bases, with 21 bases between them. For the CDR3, the DNA is TGTGCCTTCGTCCAGGGTTTAGGGCGGGATCAGCCCCAGCATTTT. This translates into CAFVQGLGRDQPQHF.

The V gene is TRBV25-1, the J gene TRBJ2-7; 11 bases map to TRBD2. The CDR3 totals 16 residues. V lost 8 bases and J lost 0; bases outside the gene matches: 9. Germline V gene data show CDR1 as MGHDK and CDR2 as SYGVNS. In DNA form, the CDR3 reads TGTGCCAGCGGCGGCACTAGCGGGGGTACCTCCTACGAGCAGTACTTC. It translates to CASGGTSGGTSYEQYF.

This clonotype was observed a few times. This chain joins TRBV6-1 and TRBJ1-4; possibly TRBD1 for D (6 bases). The V gene's germline CDR1 is MNHNS and CDR2 SASEGT. Trimming removed 5 bases from V and 0 bases from J, with 16 bases in between. The CDR3 consists of 17 residues. The CDR3 loop reads CASSRRVRGSTNEKLFF. Written as DNA, the CDR3 is TGTGCCAGCAGTAGACGGGTCAGGGGCTCAACTAATGAAAAACTGTTTTTT.

The CDR3 is CASSQVSTNYGYTF. The CDR3 DNA sequence: TGTGCCAGCAGCCAAGTCTCGACGAACTATGGCTACACCTTC. The chain is built from TRBV14 and TRBJ1-2; D remains ambiguous. Germline-derived CDR1 and CDR2 are SGHDN and FVKESK. The V end was cut by 1 base, the J end by 2 bases, with 8 bases between. CDR3 length equals 14 residues.

This chain uses TRBV10-3 with TRBJ1-4; D might be TRBD1 (6 bases). From germline, CDR1 is ENHRY and CDR2 SYGVKD. The CDR3 has 16 amino acids. With 4 bases removed from V and 0 bases from J, the gap between germline ends came to 12 bases. CDR3 nucleotide sequence: TGTGCCATCAGTGCTCAGGGGATGTCAACTAATGAAAAACTGTTTTTT. Translated, it gives CAISAQGMSTNEKLFF.

CDR3 coding DNA: TGTGCCATCAGTGAGTCGGAAACTATCGCTGGCTACACCTTC. This sequence encodes CAISESETIAGYTF. The chain has TRBV10-3 and TRBJ1-2; D unclear. In germline, CDR1 is ENHRY, CDR2 SYGVKD. CDR3 length: 14 residues. The V gene lost 0 bases and the J gene lost 7 bases, with 12 bases spanning the gap.

This chain links TRBV3-1 with TRBJ1-5; D might be TRBD1 (5 bases). Germline V gives CDR1 LGHDT, CDR2 YNNKEL (reference sequence). The CDR3 is 13 amino acids. V was shortened by 7 bases and J by 11 bases, with 18 bases between the two germline ends. The CDR3 bases are TGTGCCAGCACTAGTTCGGGGGGTGGGTCCCAGCATTTT. It translates to CASTSSGGGSQHF.

The CDR3 coding sequence is TGTGCCACCAGTGACAGGGGTTACCAAGAGACCCAGTACTTC. It codes for CATSDRGYQETQYF. The chain is built from TRBV24-1 and TRBJ2-5; maybe TRBD1 (6 bases). CDR3 length: 14 residues. V shed 4 bases and J shed 0 bases, with 8 bases lying between them. Germline-derived CDR1 and CDR2 are KGHDR and SFDVKD.

This clonotype was seen ten or more times. This rearrangement joins TRBV12-3 or TRBV12-4 to TRBJ1-5; 7 positions match TRBD1. After removal of 5 bases from V and 5 bases from J, the junction contained 9 bases not matched to a gene. The CDR3 has 15 residues. The CDR3 nucleotides are TGTGCCAGCAGTCTCTACAGGGGTGCGCATCAGCCCCAGCATTTT. It is translated as CASSLYRGAHQPQHF.

This clonotype showed up just a few times. The chain links TRBV29-1 to TRBJ1-1; D unclear. V was clipped by 5 bases and J by 1 base, with 11 bases between them. Germline CDR1 reads SQVTM; CDR2 reads ANQGSEA. The CDR3 length is 13 residues. The CDR3 sequence is CSVKRNPNTEAFF. In nucleotides, the CDR3 is TGCAGCGTTAAAAGGAATCCGAACACTGAAGCTTTCTTT.

The V call is TRBV10-2, the J call TRBJ1-5; D not resolved. The V gene lost 4 bases and the J gene lost 4 bases, with 11 bases spanning the gap. The CDR3 spans 14 residues. Germline CDR1 reads WSHSY; CDR2 reads SAAADI. The CDR3 DNA follows: TGCGCCAGCAGTGTCCCCGGCGGGAATCAGCCCCAGCATTTT. Its protein is CASSVPGGNQPQHF.

Here the CDR3 reads CASRPAGRTTGELFF. For the CDR3, the DNA is TGTGCCAGCAGGCCGGCGGGGCGGACGACCGGGGAGCTGTTTTTT. The rearrangement links TRBV27 to TRBJ2-2, with D perhaps matching TRBD2 (6 bases). Per the germline V gene, CDR1 is MNHEY and CDR2 is SMNVEV (reference sequence). There are 15 residues in the CDR3. Deletions cut 6 bases from V and 5 bases from J, with 16 bases between.

The chain recombines TRBV12-3 or TRBV12-4 with TRBJ1-3; D is unresolved. The CDR3 length is 13 residues. V dropped 8 bases and J dropped 0 bases, with 8 bases sitting between them. The CDR3 region has the DNA TGTGCCAGCCGAGGCATCTCTGGAAACACCATATATTTT. Translation gives CASRGISGNTIYF.

This chain uses TRBV20-1 with TRBJ1-1; 7 bases match TRBD1. The germline V gene has CDR1 DFQATT and CDR2 SNEGSKA (reference sequence). Trimming at V came to 5 bases and at J to 4 bases, leaving 10 bases not matched to a gene. The CDR3 covers 14 residues. The CDR3 DNA reads TGCAGTGCTGTACGGACAGGTTTTGGCACTGAAGCTTTCTTT. This encodes CSAVRTGFGTEAFF.

The chain links TRBV6-1 to TRBJ1-6; the D gene is possibly TRBD1 (5 bases). V gave up 6 bases and J gave up 10 bases, with 19 bases separating them. Germline V gene sequence: CDR1 MNHNS, CDR2 SASEGT. The CDR3 consists of 15 residues. The CDR3 region is CASRTGGDGFSPLHF. DNA of the CDR3: TGTGCCAGCAGGACCGGGGGGGATGGGTTCTCACCCCTCCACTTT.

This clonotype was found a few times. The chain joins TRBV7-2 to TRBJ2-5, with 9 bases matching TRBD2. The CDR3 covers 15 residues. V dropped 3 bases and J dropped 5; count of bases not matched to a gene: 7. Germline loops: CDR1 SGHTA, CDR2 FQGNSA. The CDR3 loop reads CASSFGSGGPETQYF. In nucleotides, the CDR3 is TGTGCCAGCAGCTTTGGGAGCGGGGGGCCGGAGACCCAGTACTTC.

The chain combines TRBV2 with TRBJ2-5; 9 positions agree with TRBD2. The CDR3 contains 18 residues. With 2 bases clipped from V and 5 bases from J, the junction kept 15 bases outside the gene matches. CDR1 is SNHLY, CDR2 FYNNEI, per germline. The DNA for the CDR3 is TGTGCCAGCAGTGAACCAACCTATAAAGCGGGGGGTGGTGAGACCCAGTACTTC. It translates to CASSEPTYKAGGGETQYF.

The chain recombines TRBV2 with TRBJ1-5; D ambiguous. There are 12 residues in the CDR3. V was shortened by 9 bases and J by 0 bases, with 6 bases between the two germline ends. Germline CDR1 and CDR2: SNHLY and FYNNEI. The CDR3 coding sequence is TGTGCCAGATCGTATAGCAATCAGCCCCAGCATTTT. Amino acids: CARSYSNQPQHF. Together with reference TRBV2 and TRBJ1-5, the CDR3 gives the full variable domain: EPEVTQTPSHQVTQMGQEVILRCVPISNHLYFYWYRQILGQKVEFLVSFYNNEISEKSEIFDDQFSVERPDGSNFTLKIRSTKLEDSAMYFCARSYSNQPQHFGDGTRLSIL.

There are a few counts of this clonotype. J is TRBJ1-3 and V is TRBV5-1; no firm D call. V was shortened by 7 bases and J by 1 base, with 6 bases between the two germline ends. In germline, CDR1 is SGHRS, CDR2 YFSETQ. The CDR3 has 12 amino acids. This CDR3 is CASRESGNTIYF. The CDR3 bases are TGCGCCAGCCGGGAGTCTGGAAACACCATATATTTT.

V usage is TRBV11-2 and J usage is TRBJ2-5; unclear D gene. This CDR3 is built from 14 residues. CDR1 is SGHAT, CDR2 FQNNGV, per germline. V shed 4 bases and J shed 0 bases, with 9 bases lying between them. The CDR3: CASSSHMYQETQYF. CDR3 in DNA: TGTGCCAGCAGCTCACATATGTACCAAGAGACCCAGTACTTC.

The V and J genes are TRBV5-1 and TRBJ2-6; D might be TRBD1 (5 bases). Trimming stripped 4 bases from V and 1 base from J, with 9 bases between. CDR1 is SGHRS, CDR2 YFSETQ, per germline. There are 15 residues in the CDR3. This chain's CDR3 is CASSIQVSGANVLTF. The CDR3 region has the DNA TGCGCCAGCAGCATACAGGTATCTGGGGCCAACGTCCTGACTTTC.

This clonotype has more than one count but fewer than ten. J is TRBJ2-1 and V is TRBV6-5, with D perhaps given as TRBD1 or TRBD2 (6 bases each). CDR3 length: 11 amino acids. The V gene's germline CDR1 is MNHEY and CDR2 SVGAGI. The V end was cut by 5 bases, the J end by 15 bases, with 14 bases between. The CDR3 region is CASSQGGFSFF. DNA for the CDR3: TGTGCCAGCAGTCAAGGGGGGTTCTCGTTCTTC.

This sequence joins TRBV29-1 and TRBJ2-6; possibly TRBD1 or TRBD2 for D (5 bases each). CDR3 length: 14 residues. V was pared by 3 bases and J by 4 bases, with 10 bases between. Germline V lookup: CDR1 SQVTM, CDR2 ANQGSEA. This CDR3 reads CSVDQGGGANVLTF. In nucleotides, the CDR3 is TGCAGCGTTGATCAGGGCGGGGGGGCCAACGTCCTGACTTTC.

The V gene is TRBV20-1, the J gene TRBJ1-1, with 9 bases lining up with TRBD1. CDR3 size: 12 residues. The ends lost 4 bases at V and 12 bases at J; junction bases unmatched: 9. The germline CDR1 and CDR2 sequences are DFQATT and SNEGSKA (reference sequence). The CDR3 DNA sequence: TGCAGTGCTACACAGGGGGCGCCTCGCCCTTTCTTT. Protein product: CSATQGAPRPFF.

The rearrangement links TRBV7-9 to TRBJ2-7; possible D gene TRBD1, 6 bases. V was cut by 2 bases and J by 2 bases, with 19 bases left in between. This CDR3 spans 17 amino acids. Germline CDR1 reads SEHNR; CDR2 reads FQNEAQ (reference sequence). CDR3 amino acids: CASSLSSAQGPAYEQYF. CDR3 bases: TGTGCCAGCAGCTTATCGTCAGCGCAGGGGCCAGCCTACGAGCAGTACTTC.

The chain links TRBV30 to TRBJ1-1; D might be TRBD1 (6 bases). The CDR3 has 13 amino acids. Germline CDR1 and CDR2: GTSNPN and SVGIG (reference sequence). V shed 5 bases and J shed 1 base, with 11 bases lying between them. The CDR3 DNA reads TGTGCCTGGGAGACAGGTGCGAACACTGAAGCTTTCTTT. Translated: CAWETGANTEAFF. The full variable domain, rest sourced from reference TRBV30 and TRBJ1-1, is SQTIHQWPATLVQPVGSPLSLECTVEGTSNPNLYWYRQAAGRGLQLLFYSVGIGQISSEVPQNLSASRPQDRQFILSSKKLLLSDSGFYLCAWETGANTEAFFGQGTRLTVV.

The chain employs TRBV7-9 and TRBJ2-3; D is undetermined. Trimming removed 2 bases from V and 6 bases from J, with 18 bases in between. The germline V gene has CDR1 SEHNR and CDR2 FQNEAQ (reference sequence). This CDR3 has 16 amino acids. The CDR3: CASSLSRTAISDTQYF. The DNA for the CDR3 is TGTGCCAGCAGCTTAAGTAGGACGGCCATTAGTGATACGCAGTATTTT.

V usage is TRBV18 and J usage is TRBJ2-1; D gene uncertain. The CDR3 sequence is 15 residues long. Looked up from germline, CDR1 is KGHSH and CDR2 is LQKENI. V was trimmed by 5 bases and J by 2 bases, leaving 13 bases between them. As DNA, the CDR3 is TGTGCCAGCTCAACCGGTGGCGGTACCTACAATGAGCAGTTCTTC. Protein product: CASSTGGGTYNEQFF.

This chain joins TRBV12-3 or TRBV12-4 and TRBJ2-7; a weak D match, TRBD2 (5 bases). Trimming pared 3 bases from V and 6 bases from J, leaving 9 bases between. The CDR3 is made up of 12 amino acids. The CDR3, as DNA: TGTGCCAGCAGTTTTTATGAGGGCGAGCAGTACTTC. Translating gives CASSFYEGEQYF.

V and J are TRBV7-8 and TRBJ1-5; 8 bases align to TRBD1. CDR1 is SGHVS and CDR2 is FQNEAQ in the germline V gene. The CDR3 is made up of 14 amino acids. V was pared by 5 bases and J by 5 bases, with 5 bases of the junction left unmatched. The CDR3 coding sequence is TGTGCCAGCAGCCACACAGGGGGGGATCAGCCCCAGCATTTT. Encoded protein: CASSHTGGDQPQHF. Drawing the rest from reference TRBV7-8 and TRBJ1-5, the complete variable domain is GAGVSQSPRYKVAKRGQDVALRCDPISGHVSLFWYQQALGQGPEFLTYFQNEAQLDKSGLPSDRFFAERPEGSVSTLKIQRTQQEDSAVYLCASSHTGGDQPQHFGDGTRLSIL.

This clonotype was recorded only once. The chain has TRBV12-3 or TRBV12-4 and TRBJ1-3; no definite D call. The CDR3 loop spans 14 amino acids. Between the trimmed V and J ends, which lost 3 bases and 4 bases, there was a span of 10 bases. The CDR3 DNA reads as TGTGCCAGCAGTTTGAGACCGGGGGGAAACACCATATATTTT. Translated, it gives CASSLRPGGNTIYF.